The source of this T cell receptor (beta chain) is a study of identical twins. This clonotype has more than one count but fewer than ten. The target antigen is unknown. MiXCR was run by TCRdb on the 5' RACE reads, yielding one entry per CDR3 protein. The table includes roughly 200,000 distinct CDR3 sequences, more than 6.5% detected once. V was clipped by 2 bases and J by 0 bases; unmatched bases: 2. The CDR3 runs 15 residues. Germline CDR1 is MNHEY and CDR2 is SVGAGI. Study results and limitations: Low generation-probability sequences were in excess among twin-shared out-of-frame alpha sequences. Clonotypes of the beta chain that were abundant in cord blood carried fewer insertions (memory repertoires showed none).

This sample was also put to use in a study of yellow fever vaccine responses in identical twins.

The chain has TRBV6-5 and TRBJ2-3; 7 nucleotides align to TRBD2. The sample comprised memory (CD45RO+) T cells sorted from blood. The receptor comes from a woman aged 18-29 years in good health. In DNA, the CDR3 is TGTGCCAGCAGTTACCGGGGGGTTAGCACAGATACGCAGTATTTT. Translating it yields CASSYRGVSTDTQYF.